This entry concerns a single T cell receptor (beta chain). No cognate antigen has been identified for it. Base quality data are lacking; no much larger clone is found one base away. The sample comes from a study of CD8 T cells in Susac syndrome (dated by TCRdb to between 2018 and 2021). Background on the whole study: Among the Susac syndrome patients who were sequenced, clinically active disease was present in about six and clinical remission was observed in about eight. Susac syndrome patients were therapy-naive, on corticosteroids (some also receiving IVIg), or on IVIg alone at blood withdrawal. The study used repertoire sequencing to test whether antigen drove CD8+ T cell activation and differentiation in Susac syndrome. The study compared CD8+ T cell repertoire clonality among roughly eleven healthy donors, approximately 14 Susac syndrome patients and fewer than 19 multiple sclerosis patients.

RNA was extracted with the RNeasy kit and roughly 0.45 to 1 ug was reverse transcribed using random hexamers. TCR beta CDR3 regions were amplified with the immunoSEQ multiplex PCR assay covering 54 Vbeta and 13 Jbeta segments. PCR amplification bias was corrected using a synthetic template baseline for primer optimization and computational correction. Per the authors' processing: Reads were assigned to V, D and J genes according to IMGT and analyzed in immunoSEQ Analyzer, with only productive sequences retained. Clonality was calculated as one minus the Shannon entropy normalized by log2 of the number of productive unique sequences. For each patient and control, public and private clones were evaluated within the 100 most prevalent clones. Susac-specific clones were defined as absent from healthy and MS cohorts, over a thousand published viral clones and other ImmuneACCESS disease sequences. TCRdb passed the public sequencing reads through fastp at Q25 and MiXCR, retaining productive beta sequences. Each CDR3 protein gets just one entry, which takes the most common genes and DNA from the rows behind it. TCRdb's processing, not the authors' own work, is the source of the V and J calls. Across this sample there are 92,000 or so distinct CDR3 sequences, with around 96% seen only once. The ten largest clonotypes hold approximately 0.62% of the sample.

Overall study results and their limits: Some 15 Susac-specific public clones were identified in the total CD8+ repertoire, and roughly five Susac-specific public clones were identified in the CD8+ TEMRA repertoire. CD8+ repertoires in Susac syndrome showed clonal expansion, which was highest in CD8+ TEMRA cells and was greater in clinically active patients than in remitting patients. The TCR sequencing and HLA analysis was acknowledged to have included a relatively small number of individuals.

Trimming removed 0 bases from V and 0 bases from J, leaving 4 bases between the germline ends. The germline V gene gives CDR1 as SGHRS and CDR2 as YFSETQ. The CDR3, from cysteine to phenylalanine, totals 13 residues. Only the CDR3 portion is preserved as DNA: 39 bases, with reading frame beginning at the first base. High-throughput TCR beta sequencing profiled peripheral blood CD8+ and CD4+ T cells from healthy donors, Susac syndrome patients and multiple sclerosis patients. The Susac syndrome patients fulfilled recently defined diagnostic criteria for either definite or probable disease. Bulk CD8+ and CD4+ T cells were purified magnetically by negative isolation, whereas CD8+ TEMRA cells were enriched by FACS. Blood was collected in EDTA tubes and processed within 24 hours, with PBMCs isolated through density gradient centrifugation. PBMCs destined for TCR sequencing were cryopreserved in liquid nitrogen and later thawed in a 37 °C water bath. The sorted or isolated CD4+, CD8+ and CD8+ TEMRA cells reached a purity of at least 90%.

The receptor was isolated from a human donor with Susac syndrome. The sample comprised CD8+ T cells from PBMCs. In this chain, TRBV5-1 is recombined with TRBJ2-7; the D segment cannot be called with confidence. The bases read TGCGCCAGCAGCTTGGAGGACTCCTACGAGCAGTACTTC. This gives the protein CASSLEDSYEQYF. Beyond the CDR3, the reference TRBV5-1 and TRBJ2-7 genes provide the residues; the full variable domain reads: KAGVTQTPRYLIKTRGQQVTLSCSPISGHRSVSWYQQTPGQGLQFLFEYFSETQRNKGNFPGRFSGRQFSNSRSEMNVSTLELGDSALYLCASSLEDSYEQYFGPGTRLTVT.